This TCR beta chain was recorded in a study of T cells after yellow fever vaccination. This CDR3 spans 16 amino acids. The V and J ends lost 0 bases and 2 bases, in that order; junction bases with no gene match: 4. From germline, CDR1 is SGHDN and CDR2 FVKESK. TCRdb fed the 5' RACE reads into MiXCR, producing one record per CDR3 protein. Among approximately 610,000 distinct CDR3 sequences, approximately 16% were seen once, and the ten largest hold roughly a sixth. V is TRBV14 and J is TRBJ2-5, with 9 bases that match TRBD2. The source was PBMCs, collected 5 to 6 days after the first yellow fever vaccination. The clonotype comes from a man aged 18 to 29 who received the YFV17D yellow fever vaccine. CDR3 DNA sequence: TGTGCCAGCAGCCAAGATTGGCTAGCGGGGCAAGAGACCCAGTACTTC. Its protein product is CASSQDWLAGQETQYF.